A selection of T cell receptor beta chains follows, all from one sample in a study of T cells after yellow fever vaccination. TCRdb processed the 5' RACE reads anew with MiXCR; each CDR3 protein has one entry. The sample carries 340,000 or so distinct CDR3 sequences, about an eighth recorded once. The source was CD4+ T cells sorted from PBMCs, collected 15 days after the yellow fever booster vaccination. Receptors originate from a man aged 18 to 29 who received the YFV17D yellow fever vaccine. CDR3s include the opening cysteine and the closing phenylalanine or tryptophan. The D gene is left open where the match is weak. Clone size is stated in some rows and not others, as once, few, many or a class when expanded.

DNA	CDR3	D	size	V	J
TGCGCCAGCAGCCCCCAGCAGGGAACTGAAGCTTTCTTT	CASSPQQGTEAFF	.	.	TRBV4-3	TRBJ1-1
TGCAGCGTCGAGGAGCAGGTCGACCAGCCCCAGCATTTT	CSVEEQVDQPQHF	.	.	TRBV29-1	TRBJ1-5
TGTGCCAGCAGTTACCAAACCCCAAATCAGCCCCAGCATTTT	CASSYQTPNQPQHF	.	few	TRBV6-6	TRBJ1-5
TGTGCCAGCTGGGACGCAAGAAATCCGGCTTTCTTT	CASWDARNPAFF	.	.	TRBV6-5	TRBJ1-1
TGTGCCAGCAGTTTACAGGCCTATAATTCACCCCTCCACTTT	CASSLQAYNSPLHF	.	.	TRBV12-3/TRBV12-4	TRBJ1-6
TGTGCCAGCAGCCGCCGGGGACAGGGGGCTGGCGATGAGCAGTTCTTC	CASSRRGQGAGDEQFF	TRBD1	.	TRBV9	TRBJ2-1
TGTGCCACCAGTCCGCGGGGGGGATCCACAGATACGCAGTATTTT	CATSPRGGSTDTQYF	TRBD2	few	TRBV24-1	TRBJ2-3
TGTGCCAGCAGAGATAACATTCGCTACGAGCAGTACTTC	CASRDNIRYEQYF	.	.	TRBV3-1	TRBJ2-7
TGCGCCAGCAGCCGCCCGGACAGGGCATCTCGAGATACGCAGTATTTT	CASSRPDRASRDTQYF	TRBD1	.	TRBV4-3	TRBJ2-3
TGTGCCATCGGGAGGGCGGATTCGTGGCATACGCAGTATTTT	CAIGRADSWHTQYF	TRBD2	.	TRBV10-3	TRBJ2-3
TGTGCTAGCAGCTTAACAGGGTGGGAGACCCAGTACTTC	CASSLTGWETQYF	.	few	TRBV7-7	TRBJ2-5